The sequence of this T cell receptor beta chain was determined in a study of blood T cell repertoires in COVID-19 (dated by TCRdb to the early 2020s). Broadly, across the study: The collaborator samples originated in the United States, Italy and Spain and spanned the acute and convalescent phases of COVID-19. A de-identified subject ID, COVID-19 status, age in years and sex were almost always included in the sample metadata. The repertoires were released in a freely available public database meant as a resource for research on the immune response to SARS-CoV-2. Where available, HLA class I and class II types were taken from metadata supplied by the sample provider and were not determined by assay-based typing. Subjects who had been exposed to COVID-19, were actively infected with it, or had recovered from it provided the deeply sampled blood TCRbeta repertoires that made up the dataset. The material from the prospective study consisted of cDNA or gDNA derived from T cells, B-cell-depleted T cells, or PBMCs. The samples were drawn from two sources: the first 160 participants of the ongoing ImmuneRACE study, and fewer than 1,500 subjects contributed by 6 global collaborators.

One collaborating source in Seattle enrolled patients during active infection and followed them longitudinally through the course of disease. Whole blood was collected in K2EDTA tubes by collaborating institutions according to the institutions' own protocols. For TCRbeta analysis, collaborators shipped samples in one of three forms: frozen whole blood, isolated PBMCs, or DNA extracted from either of those sample types. This clone was counted once. It lacks a known antigen. It has no much larger one-base neighbor in the sample; base qualities were not kept. What the study reported, not specific to this receptor: The amount of clinical and demographic metadata varied by source and participant and was provided uncurated.

V and J lose 7 bases and 11 bases, and a span of 17 bases separates them. CDR1 SQVTM and CDR2 ANQGSEA were looked up in the germline V gene. The CDR3 holds 11 amino acids from the cysteine to the phenylalanine. Only the CDR3 portion is preserved as DNA: 33 bases, with reading frame beginning at the first base. TCRbeta CDR3 regions were amplified from genomic DNA by means of the immunoSEQ Assay, a bias-controlled multiplex PCR. In the paper's pipeline: Within the assay, amplification of reference gene primers was used to estimate how many nucleated cells each sample contained. Sequence reads were collapsed and filtered to measure the absolute abundance of every unique TCRbeta CDR3 rearrangement. For each sample, productive Simpson clonality was calculated as the square root of Simpson's diversity index over productive rearrangements. This is the immuneACCESS table as TCRdb keeps it, with only in-frame sequences that have V and J called. A part of the clones is gone; compared with another copy, unresolved V genes explain less than half, and the rest is unexplained. That table gives V, J and clone size, and the DNA gave D and trimming. The sample records about 240,000 clones, 81% of which are singletons. The ten largest clones represent 7.5% of the sample.

The TCR originated in an elderly woman with COVID-19, enrolled during active disease. Sequencing input: peripheral blood. The V and J segments used are TRBV29-1 and TRBJ1-1; a confident D gene designation cannot be given. The CDR3 sequence is CSAHEPGMAFF. The DNA sequence reads TGCAGCGCCCATGAACCGGGGATGGCTTTCTTT.